What follows are 22 T cell receptor beta chains derived from one specimen sequenced in a study of shared clonotypes between healthy human individuals. Data came from immunoSEQ multiplex PCR; TCRdb stores just in-frame clones and leaves some out. The sample has some 2,000,000 clones; 90% to 97% are singletons. Sequenced input: naive CD4+ T cells sorted from blood. The subset denotes: CD45RA+ positively selected. The receptors come from a young man in good health.

This chain connects TRBV2 to TRBJ2-2; 15 bases are a match to TRBD2. The CDR3 has 19 residues. Trimming removed 0 bases from V and 2 bases from J; junction bases left unmatched: 4. Germline values: CDR1 SNHLY, CDR2 FYNNEI. CDR3 region: CASSEAGLAGGFNTGELFF. CDR3 nucleotide sequence: TGTGCCAGCAGTGAAGCGGGACTAGCGGGGGGATTTAACACCGGGGAGCTGTTTTTT.

In DNA, the CDR3 is TGTGCCAGCAGCGTGACAGTCCAAGAGACCCAGTACTTC. Translation: CASSVTVQETQYF. This sequence joins TRBV11-2 and TRBJ2-5, with D possibly matching TRBD1 (5 bases). Trimming removed 5 bases from V and 1 base from J, with 8 bases in between. CDR3 size: 13 residues. Germline V gene lookup returns CDR1 SGHAT and CDR2 FQNNGV.

V usage is TRBV18 and J usage is TRBJ2-2; possibly TRBD1 for D (6 bases). Trimming shortened V by 5 bases and J by 0 bases, and 10 bases separated the two germline ends. This CDR3 region has 15 residues. Germline-derived CDR1 and CDR2 are KGHSH and LQKENI. CDR3 in amino acids: CASSVQGPNTGELFF. In nucleotides, the CDR3 is TGTGCCAGCTCAGTACAGGGACCGAACACCGGGGAGCTGTTTTTT.

The rearrangement links TRBV6-6 to TRBJ2-1, with 9 bases matching TRBD1. CDR1 and CDR2 (germline): MNHNY, SVGAGI (reference sequence). V was pared by 4 bases and J by 6 bases, with 7 bases of the junction left unmatched. This CDR3 contains 15 residues. The CDR3: CASSSAGTGTNEQFF. In DNA, the CDR3 is TGTGCCAGCAGTTCCGCCGGGACAGGGACCAATGAGCAGTTCTTC.

The rearrangement uses TRBV7-9 and TRBJ1-3; D might be TRBD1 (5 bases). CDR3 length: 16 residues. CDR1 SEHNR and CDR2 FQNEAQ come from the germline V gene (reference sequence). V was shortened by 0 bases and J by 3 bases, with 12 bases between the two germline ends. The chain's CDR3 is CASSLARESRGNTIYF. The CDR3 coding sequence is TGTGCCAGCAGCTTAGCCAGGGAGAGTCGTGGAAACACCATATATTTT. The full variable domain, with the rest looked up from reference TRBV7-9 and TRBJ1-3, is DTGVSQNPRHKITKRGQNVTFRCDPISEHNRLYWYRQTLGQGPEFLTYFQNEAQLEKSRLLSDRFSAERPKGSFSTLEIQRTEQGDSAMYLCASSLARESRGNTIYFGEGSWLTVV.

The CDR3 spells CSSWEASLSYNEQFF. CDR3 in DNA: TGCAGCTCCTGGGAGGCTAGCCTATCCTACAATGAGCAGTTCTTC. The V gene is TRBV29-1, the J gene TRBJ2-1; D may be TRBD2 (6 bases). There are 15 residues in the CDR3. V was pared by 8 bases and J by 1 base, with 18 bases between. Germline CDR1 is SQVTM and CDR2 is ANQGSEA.

This rearrangement joins TRBV6-6 to TRBJ2-7; TRBD1 aligns across 12 bases. Germline V CDR1 and CDR2: MNHNY, SVGAGI (reference sequence). The CDR3 contains 13 residues. The J segment lost 8 bases and the V segment lost 4 bases, leaving 3 bases of the junction unmatched. The CDR3 sequence is CASSSGQGAKQYF. CDR3 nucleotide sequence: TGTGCCAGCAGTTCGGGACAGGGGGCGAAGCAGTACTTC.

V gene TRBV19 combines with J gene TRBJ2-1; no reliable D call. CDR1 LNHDA and CDR2 SQIVND come from the germline V gene (reference sequence). The CDR3 totals 15 residues. The ends were cut back, 9 bases at V and 6 bases at J, with 21 bases in the middle. DNA for the CDR3: TGTGCCAGCGGGCAGACCACCCAGTGGGGCAATGAGCAGTTCTTC. It translates to CASGQTTQWGNEQFF.

The V call is TRBV27, the J call TRBJ2-2; 8 nucleotides align to TRBD1. Germline V lookup: CDR1 MNHEY, CDR2 SMNVEV (reference sequence). Trimming took 5 bases from V and 1 from J; bases not matched to a gene: 3. The CDR3 consists of 15 residues. The CDR3 DNA is TGTGCCAGCAGTGCCGGGACAGGGAACACCGGGGAGCTGTTTTTT. Translation gives CASSAGTGNTGELFF.

CDR3 sequence: CASSINREVRSPLHF. DNA for the CDR3: TGTGCCAGTAGTATCAACAGGGAGGTTCGTTCACCCCTCCACTTT. The chain recombines TRBV19 with TRBJ1-6; TRBD1 is a possible D gene (6 bases). Germline V gives CDR1 LNHDA, CDR2 SQIVND (reference sequence). V dropped 3 bases and J dropped 9 bases, with 15 bases sitting between them. The length of the CDR3 is 15 residues.

The rearrangement joins TRBV11-2 to TRBJ2-5; no reliable D call. CDR3 length: 13 amino acids. CDR1 and CDR2 from the germline V gene are SGHAT and FQNNGV. Trimming cost V 3 bases and J 4 bases, with 9 bases left between them. In DNA, the CDR3 is TGTGCCAGCAGCTTCGCTAACCGAGAGACCCAGTACTTC. The encoded protein is CASSFANRETQYF.

The CDR3 is CASTTSGGLGETQYF. In nucleotides, the CDR3 is TGTGCCAGCACGACTAGCGGGGGTCTTGGGGAGACCCAGTACTTC. The V gene is TRBV27, the J gene TRBJ2-5; TRBD2 aligns across 12 bases. Germline values: CDR1 MNHEY, CDR2 SMNVEV (reference sequence). After removal of 7 bases from V and 5 bases from J, the junction contained 8 bases not matched to a gene. This CDR3 comprises 15 residues.

This chain connects TRBV5-4 to TRBJ2-5; TRBD1 matches at 7 bases. Trimming took 3 bases from V and 4 from J; bases not matched to a gene: 6. Germline assignment: CDR1 SGHNT and CDR2 YYREEE (reference sequence). The CDR3 is made up of 14 amino acids. The chain's CDR3 is CASSSNRGRETQYF. CDR3 DNA: TGTGCCAGCAGCTCAAACAGGGGTAGAGAGACCCAGTACTTC.

This rearrangement joins TRBV30 to TRBJ2-3; TRBD2 agrees at 12 bases. Trimming took 7 bases from V and 4 from J; bases not matched to a gene: 9. Looked up from germline, CDR1 is GTSNPN and CDR2 is SVGIG (reference sequence). CDR3 length: 15 residues. This chain's CDR3 is CASTRTSGIADTQYF. As DNA, the CDR3 is TGTGCCTCGACGCGGACTAGCGGGATTGCAGATACGCAGTATTTT.

V usage is TRBV29-1 and J usage is TRBJ2-5, with TRBD2 matching over 14 bases. Per the germline V gene, CDR1 is SQVTM and CDR2 is ANQGSEA. This CDR3 spans 13 amino acids. J gave up 7 bases and V 7 bases, and 5 bases lay outside the gene matches. The CDR3 DNA follows: TGCAGCGAAGGACTAGCGGGGGGTGGGACCCAGTACTTC. Translating it yields CSEGLAGGGTQYF.

V is TRBV28 and J is TRBJ2-7; D gene ambiguous. The germline gives CDR1 MDHEN, CDR2 SYDVKM. The V and J ends lost 2 bases and 0 bases respectively, with 11 bases between them. The CDR3 spans 15 residues. The CDR3 sequence is CASSLTSISSYEQYF. In DNA, the CDR3 is TGTGCCAGCAGTTTAACTTCTATTTCCTCCTACGAGCAGTACTTC.

The rearrangement uses TRBV10-2 and TRBJ1-6, with TRBD1 as a possible D gene (5 bases). CDR1 is WSHSY, CDR2 SAAADI, per germline. V gave up 7 bases and J gave up 9 bases, with 19 bases separating them. The CDR3 is 15 amino acids. CDR3 DNA sequence: TGCGCCAGCAACGAAGGGGCAGGCCGCGGTTCACCCCTCCACTTT. Translation: CASNEGAGRGSPLHF.

V usage is TRBV2 and J usage is TRBJ1-2, with D hard to call. The germline V gene encodes CDR1 SNHLY and CDR2 FYNNEI. The CDR3 is 14 amino acids. With 8 bases removed from V and 2 bases from J, the gap between germline ends came to 15 bases. The CDR3, as DNA: TGTGCCAGCGTCGTGGCCCCGCAAAACTATGGCTACACCTTC. It translates to CASVVAPQNYGYTF.

The chain combines TRBV28 with TRBJ2-3, with D perhaps TRBD2 (6 bases). CDR3 length equals 20 residues. From germline, CDR1 is MDHEN and CDR2 SYDVKM. Deletions cut 7 bases from V and 2 bases from J, with 31 bases between. The CDR3, as DNA: TGTGCCAGCACCCTAAGGAAAGTTTTTAGCGGCTTAAACCCCACAGATACGCAGTATTTT. Protein product: CASTLRKVFSGLNPTDTQYF.

This sequence joins TRBV6-1 and TRBJ2-7; TRBD1 aligns across 7 bases. Germline V gives CDR1 MNHNS, CDR2 SASEGT. The CDR3 is 14 amino acids. V was pared by 7 bases and J by 3 bases, with 9 bases of the junction left unmatched. The CDR3, as DNA: TGTGCCAGCATCCGGACAGGAGAAGGCTACGAGCAGTACTTC. Encoded protein: CASIRTGEGYEQYF.

This clone was observed once. The chain carries TRBV30 and TRBJ1-1; a possible D gene is TRBD1 (6 bases). This CDR3 contains 11 residues. V was pared by 7 bases and J by 6 bases, with 12 bases between. Germline-derived CDR1 and CDR2 are GTSNPN and SVGIG (reference sequence). CDR3 nucleotide sequence: TGTGCCTTCGGACAGACAGCTGAAGCTTTCTTT. The encoded protein is CAFGQTAEAFF.

The genes are TRBV19 and TRBJ1-2, with D hard to call. This CDR3 comprises 15 residues. The V end lost 3 bases, the J end lost 8 bases, and 19 bases lay between the germline ends. Germline CDR1 LNHDA, CDR2 SQIVND (reference sequence). Here the CDR3 DNA reads TGTGCCAGTAGTATTCGGAACATCTCCCCGAGGGGCTACACCTTC. Translating gives CASSIRNISPRGYTF.